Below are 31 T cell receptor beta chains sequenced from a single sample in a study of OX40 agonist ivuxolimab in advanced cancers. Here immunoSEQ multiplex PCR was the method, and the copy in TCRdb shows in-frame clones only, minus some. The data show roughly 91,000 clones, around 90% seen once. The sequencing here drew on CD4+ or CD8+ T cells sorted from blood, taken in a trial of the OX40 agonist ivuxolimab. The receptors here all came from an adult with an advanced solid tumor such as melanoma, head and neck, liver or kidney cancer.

This CDR3 is CASSLGQSNQPQHF. The CDR3 DNA reads TGTGCCAGCAGCCTAGGACAGTCCAATCAGCCCCAGCATTTT. The chain employs TRBV7-2 and TRBJ1-5, with a possible D match to TRBD1 (6 bases). Germline CDR1 and CDR2: SGHTA and FQGNSA. The length of the CDR3 is 14 residues. Trimming left V 5 bases short and J 3 bases short, with 11 bases between.

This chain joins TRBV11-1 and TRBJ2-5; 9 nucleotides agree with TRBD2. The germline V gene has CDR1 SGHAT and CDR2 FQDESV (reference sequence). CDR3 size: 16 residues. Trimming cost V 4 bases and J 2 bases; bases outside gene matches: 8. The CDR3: CASSSQRLAEQETQYF. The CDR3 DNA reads TGTGCCAGCAGCTCACAGCGACTAGCGGAACAAGAGACCCAGTACTTC.

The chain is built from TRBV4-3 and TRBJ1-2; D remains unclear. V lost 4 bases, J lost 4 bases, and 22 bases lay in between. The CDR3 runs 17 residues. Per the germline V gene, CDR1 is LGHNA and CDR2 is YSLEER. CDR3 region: CASSLSATKENLYGYTF. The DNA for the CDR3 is TGCGCCAGCAGCCTGAGCGCGACTAAGGAAAATCTCTATGGCTACACCTTC.

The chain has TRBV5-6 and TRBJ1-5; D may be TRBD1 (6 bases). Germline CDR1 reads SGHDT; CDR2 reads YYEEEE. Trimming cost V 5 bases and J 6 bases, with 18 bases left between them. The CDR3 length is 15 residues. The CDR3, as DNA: TGTGCCAGCAGAGTACAGGGTGAGGCATTTCAGCCCCAGCATTTT. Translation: CASRVQGEAFQPQHF.

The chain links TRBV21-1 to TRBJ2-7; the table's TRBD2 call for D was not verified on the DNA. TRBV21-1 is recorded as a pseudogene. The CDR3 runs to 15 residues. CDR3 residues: CASSLLAGSYYEQYF. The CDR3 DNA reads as TGTGCCAGCAGCCTACTAGCGGGGAGCTACTACGAGCAGTACTTC.

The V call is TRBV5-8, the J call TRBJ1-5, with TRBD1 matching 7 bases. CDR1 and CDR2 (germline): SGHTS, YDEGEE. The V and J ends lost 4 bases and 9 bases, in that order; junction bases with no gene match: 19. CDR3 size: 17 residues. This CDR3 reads CASSRNRGVLNRGPQHF. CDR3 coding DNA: TGTGCCAGCAGCCGTAACAGGGGCGTCTTAAACAGGGGGCCCCAGCATTTT. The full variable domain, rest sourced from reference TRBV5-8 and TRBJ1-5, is EAGVTQSPTHLIKTRGQQATLRCSPISGHTSVYWYQQALGLGLQFLLWYDEGEERNRGNFPPRFSGRQFPNYSSELNVNALELEDSALYLCASSRNRGVLNRGPQHFGDGTRLSIL.

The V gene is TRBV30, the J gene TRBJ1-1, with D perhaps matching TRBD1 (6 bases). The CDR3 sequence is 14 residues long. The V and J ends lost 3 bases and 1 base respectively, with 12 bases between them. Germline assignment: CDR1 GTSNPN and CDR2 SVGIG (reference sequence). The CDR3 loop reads CAWSAMGANTEAFF. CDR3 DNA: TGTGCCTGGAGCGCGATGGGGGCGAACACTGAAGCTTTCTTT. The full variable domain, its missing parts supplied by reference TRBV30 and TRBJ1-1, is SQTIHQWPATLVQPVGSPLSLECTVEGTSNPNLYWYRQAAGRGLQLLFYSVGIGQISSEVPQNLSASRPQDRQFILSSKKLLLSDSGFYLCAWSAMGANTEAFFGQGTRLTVV.

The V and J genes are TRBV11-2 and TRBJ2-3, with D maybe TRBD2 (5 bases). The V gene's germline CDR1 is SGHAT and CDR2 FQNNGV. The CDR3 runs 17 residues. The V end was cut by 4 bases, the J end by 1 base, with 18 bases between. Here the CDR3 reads CASSSGQGGVRTDTQYF. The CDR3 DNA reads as TGTGCCAGCAGCTCGGGCCAAGGAGGTGTGCGCACAGATACGCAGTATTTT.

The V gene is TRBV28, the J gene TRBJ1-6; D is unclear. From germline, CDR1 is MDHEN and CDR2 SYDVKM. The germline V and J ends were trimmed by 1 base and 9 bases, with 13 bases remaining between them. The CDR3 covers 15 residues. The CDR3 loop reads CASSLLGSLGSPLHF. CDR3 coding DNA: TGTGCCAGCAGTTTATTAGGCAGTCTAGGTTCACCCCTCCACTTT.

The CDR3 DNA is TGCGCCAGCAGCGTAGGGACAGGTCCTCCTAACTATGGCTACACCTTC. Amino acids: CASSVGTGPPNYGYTF. V usage is TRBV5-1 and J usage is TRBJ1-2, with TRBD1 matching over 8 bases. CDR3 length equals 16 residues. Unmatched junction bases numbered 8, after V lost 4 bases and J lost 0 bases. Germline lookup yields CDR1 SGHRS and CDR2 YFSETQ.

The CDR3 region is CASSPQGQMDSPLHF. The DNA of the CDR3 is TGTGCCAGCAGTCCCCAGGGACAGATGGATTCACCCCTCCACTTT. This rearrangement joins TRBV6-6 to TRBJ1-6, with 7 nucleotides matching TRBD1. CDR1 is MNHNY and CDR2 is SVGAGI in the germline V gene (reference sequence). V dropped 5 bases and J dropped 8; count of bases not matched to a gene: 9. This CDR3 has 15 amino acids.

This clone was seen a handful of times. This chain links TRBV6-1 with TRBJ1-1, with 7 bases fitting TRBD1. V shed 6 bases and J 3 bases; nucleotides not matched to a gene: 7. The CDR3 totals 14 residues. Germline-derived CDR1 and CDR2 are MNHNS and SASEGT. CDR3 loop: CASSRFGQDTEAFF. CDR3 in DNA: TGTGCCAGCAGCCGATTCGGACAGGACACTGAAGCTTTCTTT.

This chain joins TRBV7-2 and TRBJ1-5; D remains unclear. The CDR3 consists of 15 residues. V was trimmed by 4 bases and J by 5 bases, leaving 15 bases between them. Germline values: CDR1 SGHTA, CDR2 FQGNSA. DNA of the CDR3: TGTGCCAGCAGCTCCGGATTCAGTCCTGATCAGCCCCAGCATTTT. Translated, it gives CASSSGFSPDQPQHF.

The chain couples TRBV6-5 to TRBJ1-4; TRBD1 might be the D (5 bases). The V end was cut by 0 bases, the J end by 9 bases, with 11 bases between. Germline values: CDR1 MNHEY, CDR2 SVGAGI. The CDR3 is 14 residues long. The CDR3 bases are TGTGCCAGCAGTTACTCTGACAGCCCCAAAAAACTGTTTTTT. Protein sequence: CASSYSDSPKKLFF.

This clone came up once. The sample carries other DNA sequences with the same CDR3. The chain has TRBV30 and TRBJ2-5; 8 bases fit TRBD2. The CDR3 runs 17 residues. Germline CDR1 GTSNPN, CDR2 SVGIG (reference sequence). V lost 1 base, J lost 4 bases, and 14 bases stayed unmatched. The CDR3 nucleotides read TGTGCCTGGAGTGCCTACCCGGGAGGGGCGGCGCGAGAGACCCAGTACTTC. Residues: CAWSAYPGGAARETQYF. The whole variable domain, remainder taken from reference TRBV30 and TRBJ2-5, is SQTIHQWPATLVQPVGSPLSLECTVEGTSNPNLYWYRQAAGRGLQLLFYSVGIGQISSEVPQNLSASRPQDRQFILSSKKLLLSDSGFYLCAWSAYPGGAARETQYFGPGTRLLVL.

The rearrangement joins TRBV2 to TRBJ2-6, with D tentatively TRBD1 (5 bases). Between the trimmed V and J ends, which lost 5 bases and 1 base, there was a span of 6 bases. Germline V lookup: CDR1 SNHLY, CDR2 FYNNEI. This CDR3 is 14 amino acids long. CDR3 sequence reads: CASSSGSGANVLTF. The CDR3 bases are TGTGCCAGCAGTTCAGGGTCTGGGGCCAACGTCCTGACTTTC.

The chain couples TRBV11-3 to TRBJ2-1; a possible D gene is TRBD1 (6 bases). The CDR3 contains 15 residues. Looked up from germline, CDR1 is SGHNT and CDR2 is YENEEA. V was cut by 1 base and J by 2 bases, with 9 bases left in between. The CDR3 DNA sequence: TGTGCCAGCAGCTTAGCGGCAGGGGCCTACAATGAGCAGTTCTTC. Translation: CASSLAAGAYNEQFF. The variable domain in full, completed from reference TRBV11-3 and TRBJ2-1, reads EAGVVQSPRYKIIEKKQPVAFWCNPISGHNTLYWYLQNLGQGPELLIRYENEEAVDDSQLPKDRFSAERLKGVDSTLKIQPAELGDSAVYLCASSLAAGAYNEQFFGPGTRLTVL.

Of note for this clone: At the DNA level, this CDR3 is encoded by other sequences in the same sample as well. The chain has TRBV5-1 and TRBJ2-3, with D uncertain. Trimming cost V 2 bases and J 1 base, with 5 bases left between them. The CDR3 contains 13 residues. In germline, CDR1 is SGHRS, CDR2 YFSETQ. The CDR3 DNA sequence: TGCGCCAGCAGCTTAGGCGGCACAGATACGCAGTATTTT. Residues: CASSLGGTDTQYF. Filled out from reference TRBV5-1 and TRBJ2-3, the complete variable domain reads KAGVTQTPRYLIKTRGQQVTLSCSPISGHRSVSWYQQTPGQGLQFLFEYFSETQRNKGNFPGRFSGRQFSNSRSEMNVSTLELGDSALYLCASSLGGTDTQYFGPGTRLTVL.

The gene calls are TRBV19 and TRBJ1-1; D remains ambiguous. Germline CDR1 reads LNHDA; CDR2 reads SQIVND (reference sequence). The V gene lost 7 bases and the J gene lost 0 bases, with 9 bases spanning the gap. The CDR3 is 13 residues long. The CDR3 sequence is CASTSDMNTEAFF. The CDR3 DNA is TGTGCCAGTACCTCAGATATGAACACTGAAGCTTTCTTT.

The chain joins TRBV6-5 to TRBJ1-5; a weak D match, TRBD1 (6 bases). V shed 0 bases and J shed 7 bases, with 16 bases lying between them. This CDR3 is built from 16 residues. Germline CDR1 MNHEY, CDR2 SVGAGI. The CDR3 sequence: CASSYSHLLQGQPQHF. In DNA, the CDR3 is TGTGCCAGCAGTTACTCTCACCTTCTTCAGGGGCAGCCCCAGCATTTT.

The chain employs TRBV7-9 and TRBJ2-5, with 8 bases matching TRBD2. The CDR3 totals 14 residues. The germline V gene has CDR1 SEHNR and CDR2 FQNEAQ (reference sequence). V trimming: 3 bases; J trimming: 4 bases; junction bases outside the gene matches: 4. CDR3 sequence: CASSFGGGTETQYF. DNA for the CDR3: TGTGCCAGCAGCTTTGGCGGGGGGACAGAGACCCAGTACTTC.

CDR3 protein: CSAQQETQYF. The CDR3 bases are TGCAGTGCCCAGCAGGAGACCCAGTACTTC. The V and J genes are TRBV20-1 and TRBJ2-5; no firm D call. The CDR3 has 10 amino acids. Germline CDR1 reads DFQATT; CDR2 reads SNEGSKA (reference sequence). Trimming took off 6 bases at V and 5 bases at J, with 7 bases between the two ends.

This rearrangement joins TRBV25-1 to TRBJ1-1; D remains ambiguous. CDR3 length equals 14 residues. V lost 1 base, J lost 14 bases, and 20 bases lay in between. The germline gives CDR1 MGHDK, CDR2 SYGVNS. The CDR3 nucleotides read TGTGCCAGCAGTGAATCGAACCCGAGGGTAGGTGGGTTCTTT. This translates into CASSESNPRVGGFF.

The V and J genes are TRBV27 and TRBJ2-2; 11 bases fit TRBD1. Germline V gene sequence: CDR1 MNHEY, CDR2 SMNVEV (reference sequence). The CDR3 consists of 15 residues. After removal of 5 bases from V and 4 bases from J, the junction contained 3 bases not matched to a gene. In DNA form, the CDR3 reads TGTGCCAGCAGTCGGGACAGGGGGGGCACCGGGGAGCTGTTTTTT. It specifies CASSRDRGGTGELFF.

The CDR3 reads CASSQDRQDYGYTF. The CDR3 DNA sequence: TGCGCCAGCAGCCAAGATCGCCAGGACTATGGCTACACCTTC. The rearrangement joins TRBV4-1 to TRBJ1-2, with D unresolved. CDR1 MGHRA and CDR2 YSYEKL come from the germline V gene. V lost 0 bases and J lost 3, with 8 bases in between. The CDR3 contains 14 residues.

The CDR3 nucleotides are TGCGCCAGCAGCTCCACAGGACCCCAAGAGACCCAGTACTTC. As protein: CASSSTGPQETQYF. The chain uses TRBV5-1 and TRBJ2-5; perhaps TRBD1 as D (5 bases). The CDR3 is 14 residues long. V lost 3 bases and J lost 1, with 10 bases in between. CDR1 SGHRS and CDR2 YFSETQ come from the germline V gene.

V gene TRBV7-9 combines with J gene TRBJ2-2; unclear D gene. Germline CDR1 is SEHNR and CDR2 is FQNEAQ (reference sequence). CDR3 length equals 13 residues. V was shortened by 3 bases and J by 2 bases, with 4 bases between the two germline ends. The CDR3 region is CASSFYNTGELFF. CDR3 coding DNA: TGTGCCAGCAGCTTTTATAACACCGGGGAGCTGTTTTTT.

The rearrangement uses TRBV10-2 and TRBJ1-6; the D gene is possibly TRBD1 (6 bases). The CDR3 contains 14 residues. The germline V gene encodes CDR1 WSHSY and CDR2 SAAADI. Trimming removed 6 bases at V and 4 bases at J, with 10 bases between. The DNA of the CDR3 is TGCGCCAGCAGCCCGGACAGTTATAATTCACCCCTCCACTTT. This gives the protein CASSPDSYNSPLHF.

DNA for the CDR3: TGTGCCAGCAGTGAACTCACAGTGGACAATGAGCAGTTCTTC. It codes for CASSELTVDNEQFF. V usage is TRBV2 and J usage is TRBJ2-1; D not certain. The CDR3 covers 14 residues. Germline CDR1 and CDR2: SNHLY and FYNNEI. V was trimmed by 2 bases and J by 5 bases, leaving 10 bases between them.

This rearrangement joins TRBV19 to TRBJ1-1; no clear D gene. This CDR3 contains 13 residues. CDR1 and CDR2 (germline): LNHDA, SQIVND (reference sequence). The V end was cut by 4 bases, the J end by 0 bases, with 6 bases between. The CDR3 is CASSTHLNTEAFF. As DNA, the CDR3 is TGTGCCAGTAGTACCCACCTGAACACTGAAGCTTTCTTT.

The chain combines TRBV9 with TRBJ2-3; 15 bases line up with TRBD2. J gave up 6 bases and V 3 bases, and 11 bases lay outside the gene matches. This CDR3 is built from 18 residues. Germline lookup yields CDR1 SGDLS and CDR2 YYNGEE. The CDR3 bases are TGTGCCAGCAGCGAGGGACTAGCGGGGGGTCGGTCGCGGGATACGCAGTATTTT. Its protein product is CASSEGLAGGRSRDTQYF.